This T cell receptor (beta chain) was recovered during a study of tumor-infiltrating lymphocytes in localized non-small cell lung cancer. On the study more broadly: Some samples were collected after neoadjuvant chemotherapy; smokers, never-smokers and several histologies were included. Overall study findings and caveats: Only some patients had TCR sequencing, depending on available tissue. T-cell fraction did not differ between immunotypes IM1 and IM2.

Germline V lookup: CDR1 MNHNY, CDR2 SVGAGI (reference sequence). V gave up 5 bases and J gave up 6 bases; unmatched junction bases: 8. The CDR3 length is 15 residues. Sequencing used immunoSEQ multiplex PCR; TCRdb keeps in-frame clones, though not all of them. The sample lists about 16,000 clones, 73% occurring once. Details on this clone: What it binds is unknown.

The V gene is TRBV6-6, the J gene TRBJ2-1, with 9 bases identical to TRBD1. Sequenced input: lung tumor tissue. The TCR sequence derives from a human donor with non-small cell lung cancer. Written as DNA, the CDR3 is TGTGCCAGCAGTCCCACCGGGACAGGGACCAATGAGCAGTTCTTC. This encodes CASSPTGTGTNEQFF.